This T cell receptor (beta chain) is from a study of shared clonotypes between healthy human individuals. Repertoires were generated with immunoSEQ multiplex PCR, while TCRdb's copy carries only in-frame clones and drops some. The profile shows a few million clones, roughly nine tenths of them singletons. Comment on this clone: Its specificity is not known.

General observations from the study: Sampling covered blood only; tissue repertoires likely differ.

The sequence came from a man between 18 and 29 years old in good health. Sequenced input: naive CD4+ T cells sorted from blood. The subset here: CD45RA+ positively selected.

Here the CDR3 reads CASGLPTATYGYTF. CDR3 bases: TGTGCTAGTGGTTTGCCTACAGCAACCTATGGCTACACCTTC. This rearrangement joins TRBV12-5 to TRBJ1-2, with D unclear. CDR1 LGHNT and CDR2 FRNRAP come from the germline V gene. The length of the CDR3 is 14 residues. Trimming stripped 2 bases from V and 4 bases from J, with 11 bases between.